A selection of T cell receptor beta chains follows, all from one sample in a study of identical twins. TCRdb reprocessed the 5' RACE reads via MiXCR and lists one record per CDR3 protein. The sample contains around 680,000 distinct CDR3 sequences, around 8.3% of which appear only once. These data were also reused for a study on yellow fever vaccine responses in identical twins.

Sample: PBMCs. The receptors shown here come from a woman under 30 in good health. Each CDR3 is given with its conserved first and last residue. D genes are given only for firm matches. Expanded clones are given a class, and other clones once, few, many or no size at all.

TGTGCCAGCAGTGAAGCGACAGGGATTCTCTACATTCAGTACTTC	CASSEATGILYIQYF	TRBD1	many	TRBJ2-4	TRBV2
TGCGCCAGCAGCCCCGATGCTAGCGGGGGACCCTACGAGCAGTACTTC	CASSPDASGGPYEQYF	TRBD2	.	TRBJ2-7	TRBV4-1
TGTGCCAGCAGCCGGGACTTGCAACCCTACGAGCAGTACTTC	CASSRDLQPYEQYF	.	many	TRBJ2-7	TRBV7-9
TGTGCCAGCAGTTTAGGTGGACACGGACCTGGTGGGCAGTTCTTC	CASSLGGHGPGGQFF	.	many	TRBJ2-1	TRBV12-3/TRBV12-4
TGCAGCACTTCCGGGTCCAGAATGAACACTGAAGCTTTCTTT	CSTSGSRMNTEAFF	.	few	TRBJ1-1	TRBV20-1
TGTGCCAGCAGTCCCGCCGGGCCCATCTCCTACAATGAGCAGTTCTTC	CASSPAGPISYNEQFF	.	few	TRBJ2-1	TRBV12-3/TRBV12-4
TGCGCCAGCAGCTTGGAGGCTAGCGGGGGTCACGAGCAGTACTTC	CASSLEASGGHEQYF	TRBD2	few	TRBJ2-7	TRBV5-1
TGTGCCAGCAGCTTGCGGAACCATAATTCACCCCTCCACTTT	CASSLRNHNSPLHF	.	.	TRBJ1-6	TRBV11-2
TGTGCCAGCAGTGACTCCGGGGGGAACAGCACAGATACGCAGTATTTT	CASSDSGGNSTDTQYF	TRBD2	many	TRBJ2-3	TRBV12-3/TRBV12-4
TGTGCCAGCAGCCAAGAGCCGCGCCGCACAGATACGCAGTATTTT	CASSQEPRRTDTQYF	.	many	TRBJ2-3	TRBV4-2
TGTGCCAGCTGTGAACAGAACAATGAGCAGTTCTTC	CASCEQNNEQFF	.	.	TRBJ2-1	TRBV2
TGCAGTGCCCCGAGGACCGTGGACTACGAGCAGTACTTC	CSAPRTVDYEQYF	.	few	TRBJ2-7	TRBV20-1
TGCACCAGCAGCCAAGGAACTAGCGATCACGTAGTATGGGGGACCCAGTACTTC	CTSSQGTSDHVVWGTQYF	.	few	TRBJ2-5	TRBV1
TGTGCCAGCAGCCAAGGCGGGACAGCCTCGTCCACCCTCCACTTT	CASSQGGTASSTLHF	TRBD1	many	TRBJ1-6	TRBV3-1
TGTGCCAGCAGTCTAGGGACAGCCACCTACGAGCAGTACTTC	CASSLGTATYEQYF	TRBD1	many	TRBJ2-7	TRBV5-1
TGTGCCAGCAGCGCGGGACAGGCTGGCACAGATACGCAGTATTTT	CASSAGQAGTDTQYF	TRBD1	few	TRBJ2-3	TRBV7-2
TGTGCCAGCAGGTCCTATGTTGTGAAGGGCGAGCAGTACTTC	CASRSYVVKGEQYF	.	many	TRBJ2-7	TRBV28
TGTGCCATCAGCAGAGGGGTGGAGACCCAGTACTTC	CAISRGVETQYF	.	.	TRBJ2-5	TRBV10-3
TGTGCCAGCAGCCCAAACCTACAGGGGTCCCCCTCCTACGAGCAGTACTTC	CASSPNLQGSPSYEQYF	TRBD1	.	TRBJ2-7	TRBV7-9
TGTGCCAGTAGTACCCTGACAGGACCCTACGAGCAGTACTTC	CASSTLTGPYEQYF	.	.	TRBJ2-7	TRBV19
TGTGCCAGCAGCAAGCACAGGGGTGAAAAACTGTTTTTT	CASSKHRGEKLFF	TRBD1	.	TRBJ1-4	TRBV7-4
TGCAGCGCTACCACGGGGCCCCACGAGCAGTACTTC	CSATTGPHEQYF	.	.	TRBJ2-7	TRBV29-1
TGCGCCAGCAGCTTGGAGACCCGCTCTGGGGCCAACGTCCTGACTTTC	CASSLETRSGANVLTF	.	.	TRBJ2-6	TRBV5-1
TGTGCCAGCATTACTAGCGGGAGCACAGATACGCAGTATTTT	CASITSGSTDTQYF	TRBD2	.	TRBJ2-3	TRBV7-9
TGTGCCAGCAGCTTAGACGGAGATAACGAGCAGTACTTC	CASSLDGDNEQYF	.	few	TRBJ2-7	TRBV7-2
TGTGCCATCAGCGCTCAGGGGGGTGAAGCTTCCTTT	CAISAQGGEASF	TRBD1	.	TRBJ1-1	TRBV10-3
TGCGCCAGCAGCTTGGCGGGCAGGCCGAACACTGAAGCTTTCTTT	CASSLAGRPNTEAFF	.	.	TRBJ1-1	TRBV5-1
TGTGCCAGCAGCCAAGAACAGGGCAGCATCTACGAGCAGTACTTC	CASSQEQGSIYEQYF	.	.	TRBJ2-7	TRBV4-2
TGCGCCAGCAGCTTGGCCCTAGGGCTCAACACCGGGGAGCTGTTTTTT	CASSLALGLNTGELFF	.	many	TRBJ2-2	TRBV5-1
TGTACCCTCAGTCTTGGGGCGAAAGGGGGCGGTGGATACAATGAGCAGTTCTTC	CTLSLGAKGGGGYNEQFF	TRBD1	.	TRBJ2-1	TRBV12-3/TRBV12-4
TGCAGTGCTAGAGGAGGCGGGTCAGGGGAGAACGGAGACACTGAAGCTTTCTTT	CSARGGGSGENGDTEAFF	.	many	TRBJ1-1	TRBV20-1
TGTGCTAGCAGCTTAGCCCCGGAGCCTTACAATGAGCAGTTCTTC	CASSLAPEPYNEQFF	.	many	TRBJ2-1	TRBV7-7
TGTGCCAGTAACAAGATCTCCCAGGATACGCAGTATTTT	CASNKISQDTQYF	.	.	TRBJ2-3	TRBV27
TGTGCCAGCAGCTTAATAGACTACCAAGAGACCCAGTACTTC	CASSLIDYQETQYF	.	few	TRBJ2-5	TRBV7-3
TGTGCCATCAGGCCCCCGGACAGGGTTAACTATGGCTACACCTTC	CAIRPPDRVNYGYTF	TRBD1	few	TRBJ1-2	TRBV10-3
TGTGTCAGCAGCTTACGGGCTACTGTCGAGAGGTCACCCCTCCACTTT	CVSSLRATVERSPLHF	.	.	TRBJ1-6	TRBV7-8
TGTGCCAGCAGCCAAGGGAGGGTAACCAGATCCAACTACGAGCAGTACTTC	CASSQGRVTRSNYEQYF	.	few	TRBJ2-7	TRBV3-1
TGTGCCAGCAGCCGGCGAGATTGGGAGACCCAGTACTTC	CASSRRDWETQYF	.	few	TRBJ2-5	TRBV6-1
TGTGCCACCAGTGGCAGTGGCGAGCAGTACTTC	CATSGSGEQYF	.	.	TRBJ2-7	TRBV24-1
TGCAGTGCTATGACCCAGAAAGGGACAGCTGAAGCTTTCTTT	CSAMTQKGTAEAFF	TRBD1	.	TRBJ1-1	TRBV20-1
TGTGCCAGCAGTTCCCGGGACAGGGGTCTAGCGGGACACTACGAGCAGTACTTC	CASSSRDRGLAGHYEQYF	.	few	TRBJ2-7	TRBV27
TGCAGTGCTAGAGCCCTAGGGGGCACTGAAGCTTTCTTT	CSARALGGTEAFF	.	many	TRBJ1-1	TRBV20-1
TGCAGTGCTAGAGACCGAACTAGGACGGGTGAGCAGTTCTTC	CSARDRTRTGEQFF	.	.	TRBJ2-1	TRBV20-1
TGTGCCAGCAGTTTGACCGGGACCGACTACGAGCAGTACTTC	CASSLTGTDYEQYF	.	many	TRBJ2-7	TRBV27
TGTGCCAGCTCCCTCCTTGACAGGGGGAGCTACGAGCAGTACTTC	CASSLLDRGSYEQYF	TRBD1	few	TRBJ2-7	TRBV18
TGTGCCACCTCCGCGACGGGACAGGGGTACAATGAGCAGTTCTTC	CATSATGQGYNEQFF	TRBD1	few	TRBJ2-1	TRBV24-1
TGCGCCAGCAGCTTACAGGGAAGGCTCCCAGATGGCTACACCTTC	CASSLQGRLPDGYTF	.	.	TRBJ1-2	TRBV5-1
TGTGCCAGCAGCTCCTCCCCCTGGACACAGGGTCCGAACACCGGGGAGCTGTTTTTT	CASSSSPWTQGPNTGELFF	.	.	TRBJ2-2	TRBV11-1
TGTGCCAGCAGTTTGGACAGGGGAAAGGGCAATCAGCCCCAGCATTTT	CASSLDRGKGNQPQHF	TRBD1	many	TRBJ1-5	TRBV12-3/TRBV12-4
TGTGCCAGCAGCATACAGACAGGGTTTGAGTCCTACGAGCAGTACTTC	CASSIQTGFESYEQYF	TRBD1	many	TRBJ2-7	TRBV7-9
TGCAGTGCTAGAGAACTAGCGGGGGGGCTAAGCACAGATACGCAGTATTTT	CSARELAGGLSTDTQYF	TRBD2	.	TRBJ2-3	TRBV20-1
TGCGCCAGCAGCTTGGGACAGGGGATTGGTTCAGATACGCAGTATTTT	CASSLGQGIGSDTQYF	TRBD1	many	TRBJ2-3	TRBV5-1
TGTGCCAGCAGCTTAGGTCCAGCAGGGACCCAGTACTTC	CASSLGPAGTQYF	.	few	TRBJ2-5	TRBV7-3
TGTGCCAGCAGTACAGCTAGCGGGGCTTGGACAGATACGCAGTATTTT	CASSTASGAWTDTQYF	TRBD2	.	TRBJ2-3	TRBV6-1
TGTGCCACCAGTGATTCACAGGGCAGCTCCTACAATGAGCAGTTCTTC	CATSDSQGSSYNEQFF	.	once	TRBJ2-1	TRBV24-1
TGTGCCAGCAGTCTGACAGGGCTTTACAATGAGCAGTTCTTC	CASSLTGLYNEQFF	TRBD1	.	TRBJ2-1	TRBV28
TGTGCCAGCAGTATCGACAGGACGAACAATGAGCAGTTCTTC	CASSIDRTNNEQFF	.	many	TRBJ2-1	TRBV12-3/TRBV12-4
TGTGCCAGCAGTGCCCCCGGGACTAGCGGGAATCGAGAGTACTTC	CASSAPGTSGNREYF	TRBD2	many	TRBJ2-7	TRBV27
TGCAGCGTTGCATTTGTGAGAGGGTCTACCTTCTACGAGCAGTACTTC	CSVAFVRGSTFYEQYF	.	many	TRBJ2-7	TRBV29-1